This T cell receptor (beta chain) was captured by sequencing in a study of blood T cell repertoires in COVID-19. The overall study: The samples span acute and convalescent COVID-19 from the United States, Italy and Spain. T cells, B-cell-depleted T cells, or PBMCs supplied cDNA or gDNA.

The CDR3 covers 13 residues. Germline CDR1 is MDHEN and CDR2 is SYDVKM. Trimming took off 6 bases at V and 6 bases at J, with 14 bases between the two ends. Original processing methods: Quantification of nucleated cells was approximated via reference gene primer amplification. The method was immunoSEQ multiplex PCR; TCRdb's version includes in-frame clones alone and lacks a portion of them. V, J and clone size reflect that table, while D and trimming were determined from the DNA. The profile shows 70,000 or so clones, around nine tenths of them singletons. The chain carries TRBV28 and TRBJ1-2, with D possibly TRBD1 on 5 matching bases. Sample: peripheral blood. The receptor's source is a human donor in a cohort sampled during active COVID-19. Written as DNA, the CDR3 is TGTGCCAGCAGCCTAGGACATAATCATGGCTACACCTTC. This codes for CASSLGHNHGYTF.